A single sample is the source of the 13 T cell receptor beta chains below, sequenced in a study of cytomegalovirus exposure and HLA in healthy donors. Primers for the PCR totalled 60 Vbeta and 13 Jbeta. The protocol was immunoSEQ multiplex PCR, while the TCRdb copy is restricted to in-frame clones and leaves out a portion. The data show 55,000 to 80,000 clones, with roughly four fifths seen just once and approximately 13% held by the top ten. Source material: PBMCs. These receptor sequences come from a man in his 70s in good health and CMV-seronegative.

The chain links TRBV29-1 to TRBJ2-2; the match to TRBD1 covers 8 bases. Trimming at V came to 7 bases and at J to 3 bases, leaving 10 bases not matched to a gene. This CDR3 spans 15 amino acids. Germline V gene lookup returns CDR1 SQVTM and CDR2 ANQGSEA. The CDR3 DNA follows: TGCAGCGCGCCCGGACAGGGTCTAGACACCGGGGAGCTGTTTTTT. The encoded protein is CSAPGQGLDTGELFF.

This clone was detected only once. J is TRBJ1-5 and V is TRBV7-2; D is uncertain. V lost 5 bases, J lost 5 bases, and 19 bases lay in between. CDR3 length: 16 amino acids. CDR1 is SGHTA, CDR2 FQGNSA, per germline. The CDR3 sequence is CASSPEVGTVDQPQHF. The CDR3, as DNA: TGTGCCAGCAGCCCCGAGGTAGGCACCGTCGATCAGCCCCAGCATTTT.

The J gene is TRBJ2-7, the V gene TRBV5-1, with 10 bases matching TRBD1. CDR1 is SGHRS and CDR2 is YFSETQ in the germline V gene. Unmatched junction bases numbered 3, after V lost 4 bases and J lost 2 bases. The CDR3 has 14 amino acids. The CDR3 bases are TGCGCCAGCAGCCTTGACAGGGGGCCCTACGAGCAGTACTTC. It codes for CASSLDRGPYEQYF.

This chain connects TRBV27 to TRBJ2-7; 9 bases align to TRBD2. The junction had 5 bases not matched to a gene; V was cut back by 5 bases and J by 3 bases. The CDR3 loop spans 14 amino acids. Germline V gene lookup returns CDR1 MNHEY and CDR2 SMNVEV (reference sequence). CDR3 loop: CASSISGSFYEQYF. CDR3 bases: TGTGCCAGCAGTATTAGCGGGAGCTTCTACGAGCAGTACTTC.

CDR3 nucleotides: TGTGCCAGCAGTGTTCGACAGGGCCTTAACTATGGCTACACCTTC. This gives the protein CASSVRQGLNYGYTF. The V gene is TRBV27, the J gene TRBJ1-2, with 7 nucleotides matching TRBD1. Germline V gene data show CDR1 as MNHEY and CDR2 as SMNVEV (reference sequence). This CDR3 contains 15 residues. V shed 5 bases and J 1 base; nucleotides not matched to a gene: 7.

This chain connects TRBV19 to TRBJ2-3; TRBD2 aligns across 7 bases. The J segment lost 4 bases and the V segment lost 6 bases, leaving 10 bases of the junction unmatched. The CDR3 covers 15 residues. Germline CDR1 reads LNHDA; CDR2 reads SQIVND (reference sequence). The CDR3 region has the DNA TGTGCCAGTAGATTGGGGACGGCGGGGGCAGATACGCAGTATTTT. This encodes CASRLGTAGADTQYF.

The V gene is TRBV11-2, the J gene TRBJ1-2; D may be TRBD1 (5 bases). The V and J ends lost 2 bases and 3 bases respectively, with 7 bases between them. CDR1 SGHAT and CDR2 FQNNGV come from the germline V gene. The length of the CDR3 is 13 residues. CDR3 region: CASSLQGHYGYTF. In nucleotides, the CDR3 is TGTGCCAGCAGCTTACAGGGCCACTATGGCTACACCTTC.

The chain employs TRBV27 and TRBJ2-1, with TRBD2 identical over 7 bases. CDR3 length: 16 amino acids. V shed 2 bases, J shed 4 bases, and the junction held 8 bases outside the gene matches. Looked up from germline, CDR1 is MNHEY and CDR2 is SMNVEV (reference sequence). The CDR3 is CASSLKPSGVYNEQFF. In DNA form, the CDR3 reads TGTGCCAGCAGTTTAAAGCCGAGCGGGGTGTACAATGAGCAGTTCTTC.

The CDR3 loop reads CASSSRGRRGNTIYF. The CDR3 bases are TGTGCCAGCAGCTCTAGGGGGCGCAGAGGAAACACCATATATTTT. The rearrangement uses TRBV7-2 and TRBJ1-3; 7 nucleotides line up with TRBD1. The CDR3 runs 15 residues. The germline V gene has CDR1 SGHTA and CDR2 FQGNSA. Trimming took 4 bases from V and 4 from J; bases not matched to a gene: 7.

The V gene is TRBV5-4, the J gene TRBJ1-2; unclear D gene. The germline CDR1 and CDR2 sequences are SGHNT and YYREEE (reference sequence). CDR3 length: 14 residues. Trimming pared 0 bases from V and 0 bases from J, leaving 6 bases between. The chain's CDR3 is CASSLDRSNYGYTF. The CDR3 DNA sequence: TGTGCCAGCAGCTTGGACAGATCTAACTATGGCTACACCTTC. The whole variable domain, remainder taken from reference TRBV5-4 and TRBJ1-2, is ETGVTQSPTHLIKTRGQQVTLRCSSQSGHNTVSWYQQALGQGPQFIFQYYREEENGRGNFPPRFSGLQFPNYSSELNVNALELDDSALYLCASSLDRSNYGYTFGSGTRLTVV.

The V call is TRBV18, the J call TRBJ1-1; the match to TRBD1 covers 7 bases. There are 18 residues in the CDR3. After removal of 6 bases from V and 1 base from J, the junction contained 17 bases not matched to a gene. Per the germline V gene, CDR1 is KGHSH and CDR2 is LQKENI. CDR3 amino acids: CASSQETGLGGANTEAFF. The CDR3 DNA reads as TGTGCCAGCTCCCAAGAGACAGGGTTGGGGGGAGCGAACACTGAAGCTTTCTTT.

This clone showed up many times. This chain joins TRBV2 and TRBJ1-6; maybe TRBD1 (6 bases). CDR3 length equals 14 residues. The V and J ends lost 6 bases and 8 bases respectively, with 14 bases between them. Germline CDR1 and CDR2: SNHLY and FYNNEI. The DNA of the CDR3 is TGTGCCAGCAGAAGGGGGTTTGGGGATTCACCCCTCCACTTT. Its protein is CASRRGFGDSPLHF.

This clone appeared a few times. The chain links TRBV6-6 to TRBJ1-1; D not certain. Trimming cost V 7 bases and J 0 bases, with 12 bases left between them. Germline CDR1 MNHNY, CDR2 SVGAGI (reference sequence). The CDR3 has 14 residues. DNA for the CDR3: TGTGCCAGCACAATGGGAGGGATGAACACTGAAGCTTTCTTT. Its translation: CASTMGGMNTEAFF.